One and the same sample provided the 17 T cell receptor beta chains below, sequenced in a study of blood T cells in healthy people across ages. The authors ran a second PCR of about 7 to 11 cycles using a sample-barcoded 5' primer and a J-beta primer mix. Each CDR3 protein gets one entry after TCRdb re-called the 5' RACE reads with MiXCR. The table lists hundreds of thousands of distinct CDR3 sequences, about 48% of them singletons, with about 42% in the top ten. Sequencing was done on a sample of blood. Source of these receptors: an elderly man in good health.

J is TRBJ1-6 and V is TRBV30, with D unclear. Germline V gene sequence: CDR1 GTSNPN, CDR2 SVGIG (reference sequence). The CDR3 is 13 amino acids. Trimming removed 6 bases from V and 7 bases from J, with 13 bases in between. This CDR3 reads CACLQGSNSPLHF. The CDR3 bases are TGTGCCTGCCTACAAGGGTCGAATTCACCCCTCCACTTT.

The J gene is TRBJ2-1, the V gene TRBV24-1; 7 positions agree with TRBD2. The J segment lost 2 bases and the V segment lost 2 bases, leaving 5 bases of the junction unmatched. Per germline, CDR1 KGHDR and CDR2 SFDVKD. This CDR3 contains 16 residues. The CDR3 DNA reads TGTGCCACCAGTGATTCATTGGCGGGAGCCTACAATGAGCAGTTCTTC. This gives the protein CATSDSLAGAYNEQFF.

This chain uses TRBV20-1 with TRBJ2-7; 12 bases agree with TRBD1. Germline assignment: CDR1 DFQATT and CDR2 SNEGSKA (reference sequence). CDR3 length: 16 residues. V was clipped by 3 bases and J by 6 bases; unmatched bases: 12. This CDR3 reads CSASPLYGDRGLEQYF. In DNA, the CDR3 is TGCAGTGCTAGTCCCCTTTATGGGGACAGGGGGCTCGAGCAGTACTTC.

The table lists this clonotype with a few counts. CDR3 loop: CASSRQGWDEQYF. DNA for the CDR3: TGTGCCAGCAGCAGACAGGGTTGGGACGAGCAGTACTTC. This rearrangement joins TRBV2 to TRBJ2-7; the match to TRBD1 covers 7 bases. With 6 bases clipped from V and 5 bases from J, the junction kept 7 bases outside the gene matches. The CDR3 covers 13 residues. The germline CDR1 and CDR2 sequences are SNHLY and FYNNEI.

This clonotype was found a few times. The chain links TRBV6-2 or TRBV6-3 to TRBJ2-7; D might be TRBD2 (5 bases). This CDR3 has 15 residues. V lost 7 bases to trimming and J lost 2 bases, with 18 bases between them. Germline values: CDR1 MNHEY, CDR2 SVGEGT. The CDR3 nucleotides are TGTGCCAGCAAACCCGTTGGGAGTCTAGCCTACGAGCAGTACTTC. This translates into CASKPVGSLAYEQYF.

The rearrangement joins TRBV27 to TRBJ2-4; TRBD2 aligns across 7 bases. CDR1 and CDR2 (germline): MNHEY, SMNVEV (reference sequence). J lost 13 bases, V lost 4 bases, and 13 bases had no gene match. The CDR3 is 14 residues long. CDR3 nucleotide sequence: TGTGCCAGCAGTTCGACCCATTCGGGGAGGGAGCAGTACTTC. Encoded protein: CASSSTHSGREQYF.

This clonotype was seen only once. This chain links TRBV28 with TRBJ2-5; 11 bases align to TRBD2. J lost 5 bases, V lost 6 bases, and 8 bases had no gene match. CDR3 length equals 15 residues. Germline V CDR1 and CDR2: MDHEN, SYDVKM. The CDR3 DNA sequence: TGTGCCAGCAGAACAACTAGCGGGAGCGGGGAGACCCAGTACTTC. Residues: CASRTTSGSGETQYF.

This clonotype showed up just once. J is TRBJ2-7 and V is TRBV6-5, with D maybe TRBD2 (7 bases). Per the germline V gene, CDR1 is MNHEY and CDR2 is SVGAGI. With 5 bases removed from V and 5 bases from J, the gap between germline ends came to 13 bases. CDR3 size: 13 residues. CDR3 sequence: CASSRQGGDEQYF. The CDR3 bases are TGTGCCAGCAGTCGACAAGGGGGGGACGAGCAGTACTTC.

The chain has TRBV9 and TRBJ2-1, with D hard to call. CDR1 and CDR2 (germline): SGDLS, YYNGEE. V dropped 2 bases and J dropped 3 bases, with 12 bases sitting between them. This CDR3 spans 15 amino acids. As DNA, the CDR3 is TGTGCCAGCAGCGTTAGTCCTAACGACTACAATGAGCAGTTCTTC. The encoded protein is CASSVSPNDYNEQFF.

This clonotype has just one count. V gene TRBV29-1 combines with J gene TRBJ1-1, with D hard to call. The CDR3 extends over 15 amino acids. Germline CDR1 is SQVTM and CDR2 is ANQGSEA. V lost 4 bases to trimming and J lost 3 bases, with 18 bases between them. CDR3 sequence: CSVARFSFGDTEAFF. CDR3 sequence (DNA): TGCAGCGTTGCTCGGTTCAGTTTCGGGGACACTGAAGCTTTCTTT. The full variable domain, with the rest looked up from reference TRBV29-1 and TRBJ1-1, is SAVISQKPSRDICQRGTSLTIQCQVDSQVTMMFWYRQQPGQSLTLIATANQGSEATYESGFVIDKFPISRPNLTFSTLTVSNMSPEDSSIYLCSVARFSFGDTEAFFGQGTRLTVV.

The chain combines TRBV6-6 with TRBJ2-2; D might be TRBD2 (6 bases). Trimming stripped 6 bases from V and 4 bases from J, with 15 bases between. Looked up from germline, CDR1 is MNHNY and CDR2 is SVGAGI (reference sequence). CDR3 length: 15 residues. As DNA, the CDR3 is TGTGCCAGCAGCCAAACTAGCTCTGGCACCGGGGAGCTGTTTTTT. This encodes CASSQTSSGTGELFF.

This chain uses TRBV4-1 with TRBJ2-6, with D possibly called TRBD1 or TRBD2 (5 bases each). Trimming took off 3 bases at V and 0 bases at J, with 18 bases between the two ends. Germline CDR1 is MGHRA and CDR2 is YSYEKL. The CDR3 contains 19 residues. CDR3 sequence: CASSHSEGRGTSGANVLTF. DNA for the CDR3: TGCGCCAGCAGCCACTCTGAGGGACGAGGCACCTCTGGGGCCAACGTCCTGACTTTC.

This chain joins TRBV5-1 and TRBJ2-6; D is possibly TRBD1 (6 bases). V lost 3 bases and J lost 0, with 16 bases in between. CDR3 length: 18 amino acids. Germline values: CDR1 SGHRS, CDR2 YFSETQ. The CDR3 region is CASSSGQPVPSGANVLTF. CDR3 nucleotide sequence: TGCGCCAGCAGCTCCGGACAGCCGGTCCCCTCTGGGGCCAACGTCCTGACTTTC.

This clonotype was counted only a few times. The chain joins TRBV20-1 to TRBJ1-1; the D is unclear. The CDR3 length is 13 residues. Germline V gene lookup returns CDR1 DFQATT and CDR2 SNEGSKA (reference sequence). V gave up 3 bases and J gave up 5 bases, with 13 bases separating them. This chain's CDR3 is CSASVTVWTEAFF. In DNA form, the CDR3 reads TGCAGTGCTAGTGTGACCGTTTGGACTGAAGCTTTCTTT.

This chain joins TRBV5-4 and TRBJ2-3; TRBD1 matches at 7 bases. CDR1 is SGHNT, CDR2 YYREEE, per germline (reference sequence). There are 14 residues in the CDR3. The V gene end was trimmed by 0 bases and the J gene end by 14 bases; junction bases not matched to a gene: 12. The CDR3 sequence is CASSLGQGDRYAYF. The DNA for the CDR3 is TGTGCCAGCAGCTTGGGGCAGGGGGACAGATACGCGTATTTT.

This clonotype came up a few times. The V call is TRBV28, the J call TRBJ2-4, with a tentative D call TRBD2 (5 bases). The J call may be incorrect, as the DNA end agrees better with TRBJ2-7. The CDR3 contains 16 residues. Germline V CDR1 and CDR2: MDHEN, SYDVKM. CDR3 DNA: TGTGCCAGCAGACCCCCCGGGGTTGCGGTGGAGTACGAGCAGTACTTC. This encodes CASRPPGVAVEYEQYF.

The chain combines TRBV28 with TRBJ2-5; tentatively, D is TRBD1 or TRBD2 (5 bases each). Germline assignment: CDR1 MDHEN and CDR2 SYDVKM. The CDR3 is 15 amino acids. V was pared by 6 bases and J by 2 bases, with 16 bases between. CDR3 loop: CASSTPTGGQETQYF. The DNA for the CDR3 is TGTGCCAGCAGCACCCCCACAGGAGGACAAGAGACCCAGTACTTC.